This record covers a single T cell receptor beta chain. This sample is drawn from a study of shared clonotypes between healthy human individuals. The donors, healthy adults who were HIV-negative, had experienced no recent acute infections or vaccinations. Only in-frame clones appear in the TCRdb table, and some are missing; sequencing was by immunoSEQ multiplex PCR. The sample lists over 2 million clones, 92% seen once, with more than 0.35% in the top ten. The V gene's germline CDR1 is MDHEN and CDR2 SYDVKM. V was trimmed by 1 base and J by 0 bases, leaving 18 bases between them. This CDR3 region has 18 residues.

Source material: naive CD4+ T cells from PBMCs. Sample subset: CD45RA+ positively selected. The TCR originated in a man between 18 and 29 years old in good health. Some clones in this sample may be carry-over from other donors' samples. This rearrangement joins TRBV28 to TRBJ1-2; maybe TRBD1 (5 bases). The CDR3 nucleotides read TGTGCCAGCAGTTTATTTTCGGGGCCAGAATTGACTAACTATGGCTACACCTTC. This gives the protein CASSLFSGPELTNYGYTF.